The 14 T cell receptor beta chains presented below share a single source sample, sequenced in a study of T cell changes during pregnancy in multiple sclerosis. Generated by immunoSEQ multiplex PCR, the TCRdb table keeps only in-frame clones and is missing some. The sample includes about 40,000 clones, over 75% seen only once; the top ten take about 5%. Sequenced here: peripheral blood, sampled in the first trimester of pregnancy. These receptors originate from a female donor in good health, enrolled as a control in a pregnancy study.

This clone was detected only a few times. This chain connects TRBV5-6 to TRBJ1-1, with no clear D. V was pared by 4 bases and J by 1 base, with 11 bases between. The germline CDR1 and CDR2 sequences are SGHDT and YYEEEE. This CDR3 region has 14 residues. The CDR3 loop reads CASSLDGRNTEAFF. The CDR3 region has the DNA TGTGCCAGCAGCCTGGATGGGAGGAACACTGAAGCTTTCTTT.

For the CDR3, the DNA is TGTGCCAGCAGTTCCGTAGTAGCGGGAGGGCCTCACAATGAGCAGTTCTTC. As protein: CASSSVVAGGPHNEQFF. The V gene is TRBV5-4, the J gene TRBJ2-1, with 11 bases identical to TRBD2. Germline V lookup: CDR1 SGHNT, CDR2 YYREEE (reference sequence). The junction had 12 bases not matched to a gene; V was cut back by 5 bases and J by 5 bases. CDR3 size: 17 residues.

V and J are TRBV7-9 and TRBJ1-2, with D maybe TRBD1 (6 bases). Trimming shortened V by 3 bases and J by 0 bases, and 14 bases separated the two germline ends. This CDR3 region has 16 residues. Germline loops: CDR1 SEHNR, CDR2 FQNEAQ (reference sequence). The CDR3 DNA reads as TGTGCCAGCAGCTTCGGACGAGGACAGACTAACTATGGCTACACCTTC. It encodes CASSFGRGQTNYGYTF.

The V call is TRBV5-5, the J call TRBJ2-7; possibly TRBD2 for D (5 bases). CDR3 length: 14 residues. Germline V gives CDR1 SGHKS, CDR2 YYEKEE (reference sequence). V was clipped by 0 bases and J by 2 bases, with 9 bases between them. CDR3 nucleotides: TGTGCCAGCAGCTTGGGCGAGGGAGCCTACGAGCAGTACTTC. This gives the protein CASSLGEGAYEQYF.

This clone appeared a single time. The chain combines TRBV6-4 with TRBJ1-5, with D tentatively TRBD1 (5 bases). The V gene's germline CDR1 is MRHNA and CDR2 SNTAGT. This CDR3 is built from 15 residues. V was cut by 4 bases and J by 0 bases, with 10 bases left in between. The DNA of the CDR3 is TGTGCCAGCAGTGCGGAACAGGATAGCAATCAGCCCCAGCATTTT. As protein: CASSAEQDSNQPQHF.

The chain employs TRBV5-1 and TRBJ2-7, with D unclear. Germline assignment: CDR1 SGHRS and CDR2 YFSETQ. V lost 4 bases and J 4 bases, leaving 9 bases between the germline ends. CDR3 length: 12 residues. CDR3 residues: CASSPDTYEQYF. CDR3 in DNA: TGCGCCAGCAGCCCTGACACGTACGAGCAGTACTTC.

The gene calls are TRBV5-1 and TRBJ2-7, with D unclear. The germline gives CDR1 SGHRS, CDR2 YFSETQ. The V end was cut by 1 base, the J end by 6 bases, with 17 bases between. The length of the CDR3 is 15 residues. The CDR3 DNA sequence: TGCGCCAGCAGCTTGCTCTCCGGGTATCCTGCCGAGCAGTACTTC. Amino acids: CASSLLSGYPAEQYF. Filled out from reference TRBV5-1 and TRBJ2-7, the complete variable domain reads KAGVTQTPRYLIKTRGQQVTLSCSPISGHRSVSWYQQTPGQGLQFLFEYFSETQRNKGNFPGRFSGRQFSNSRSEMNVSTLELGDSALYLCASSLLSGYPAEQYFGPGTRLTVT.

The chain links TRBV5-1 to TRBJ2-2, with D maybe TRBD1 (5 bases). V was trimmed by 1 base and J by 7 bases, leaving 8 bases between them. CDR3 length: 13 amino acids. Germline CDR1 reads SGHRS; CDR2 reads YFSETQ. CDR3 sequence reads: CASSLRGIGELFF. Here the CDR3 DNA reads TGCGCCAGCAGCTTGAGGGGAATCGGGGAGCTGTTTTTT.

The chain employs TRBV5-4 and TRBJ1-2; D gene ambiguous. Trimming removed 0 bases from V and 2 bases from J, with 11 bases in between. Germline lookup yields CDR1 SGHNT and CDR2 YYREEE (reference sequence). This CDR3 has 15 amino acids. The CDR3 sequence: CASSLAGGRNYGYTF. Written as DNA, the CDR3 is TGTGCCAGCAGCTTGGCCGGAGGGAGGAACTATGGCTACACCTTC.

J is TRBJ1-4 and V is TRBV6-6; 8 bases agree with TRBD1. From germline, CDR1 is MNHNY and CDR2 SVGAGI (reference sequence). The ends lost 4 bases at V and 3 bases at J; junction bases unmatched: 7. The CDR3 totals 16 residues. The CDR3, as DNA: TGTGCCAGCAGTTCCGGACAGGGAAGGCCTAATGAAAAACTGTTTTTT. Translation gives CASSSGQGRPNEKLFF.

The rearrangement links TRBV15 to TRBJ2-5, with 8 bases lining up with TRBD1. CDR3 size: 13 residues. V trimming: 4 bases; J trimming: 4 bases; junction bases outside the gene matches: 2. Germline V gives CDR1 LNHNV, CDR2 YYDKDF (reference sequence). The CDR3 loop is CATSTDRAETQYF. CDR3 nucleotides: TGTGCCACCAGCACGGACAGGGCAGAGACCCAGTACTTC.

The rearrangement links TRBV19 to TRBJ1-4, with a weak D call TRBD1 (6 bases). The germline V and J ends were trimmed by 6 bases and 5 bases, with 13 bases remaining between them. CDR1 and CDR2 from the germline V gene are LNHDA and SQIVND (reference sequence). This CDR3 is 14 amino acids long. CDR3 DNA: TGTGCCAGTAGCCAGGGGACGTTCAATGAAAAACTGTTTTTT. Amino acid sequence: CASSQGTFNEKLFF.

The chain joins TRBV19 to TRBJ2-7; 10 bases agree with TRBD2. This CDR3 has 14 amino acids. V dropped 5 bases and J dropped 4; count of bases not matched to a gene: 5. CDR1 and CDR2 (germline): LNHDA, SQIVND (reference sequence). The CDR3 spells CASSWASGGYEQYF. The DNA for the CDR3 is TGTGCCAGTAGTTGGGCTAGCGGGGGTTACGAGCAGTACTTC.

The CDR3 nucleotides are TGCAGCGTTGAGGAACAGGGAAATTTTGAAGCTTTCTTT. Its translation: CSVEEQGNFEAFF. The chain couples TRBV29-1 to TRBJ1-1; weak D call: TRBD1 (6 bases). The CDR3 runs to 13 residues. Germline loops: CDR1 SQVTM, CDR2 ANQGSEA. V shed 3 bases and J shed 7 bases, with 15 bases lying between them.